The 30 T cell receptor beta chains below all came from one sample that was sequenced in a study of shared clonotypes between healthy human individuals. This table comes from immunoSEQ multiplex PCR, and its TCRdb copy is limited to in-frame clones, with some not included. Of over 2 million clones in the sample, roughly 95% were seen once. Material: naive CD4+ T cells sorted from blood. Subset specified: CD45RA+ positively selected. Source of these receptors: a man in his late teens or twenties in good health.

The chain joins TRBV4-3 to TRBJ1-2, with D maybe TRBD1 (5 bases). The V gene lost 4 bases and the J gene lost 0 bases, with 12 bases spanning the gap. This CDR3 comprises 15 residues. CDR1 is LGHNA and CDR2 is YSLEER in the germline V gene. The CDR3 reads CASSPLLTANYGYTF. The CDR3 nucleotides are TGCGCCAGCAGCCCCCTGCTGACAGCTAACTATGGCTACACCTTC.

The chain has TRBV6-1 and TRBJ2-3; perhaps TRBD2 as D (5 bases). Trimming took off 4 bases at V and 3 bases at J, with 14 bases between the two ends. The CDR3 runs to 15 residues. CDR1 is MNHNS and CDR2 is SASEGT in the germline V gene. The CDR3, as DNA: TGTGCCAGCAGTGCCAGCGGAGTTGGGACAGATACGCAGTATTTT. Protein sequence: CASSASGVGTDTQYF.

J is TRBJ2-7 and V is TRBV7-2; 9 positions agree with TRBD2. Per germline, CDR1 SGHTA and CDR2 FQGNSA. The J segment lost 6 bases and the V segment lost 3 bases, leaving 9 bases of the junction unmatched. The CDR3 spans 15 residues. The CDR3 here is CASSFLAGVDSEQYF. In DNA form, the CDR3 reads TGTGCCAGCAGCTTCTTAGCGGGAGTAGACTCCGAGCAGTACTTC.

The J gene is TRBJ2-7, the V gene TRBV6-5; no reliable D call. CDR3 length equals 12 residues. Germline V gives CDR1 MNHEY, CDR2 SVGAGI. V lost 4 bases and J lost 3, with 7 bases in between. The CDR3 DNA follows: TGTGCCAGCAGTTTGGGCCGCTACGAGCAGTACTTC. Protein product: CASSLGRYEQYF.

The V gene is TRBV25-1, the J gene TRBJ1-2, with D possibly TRBD1 on 6 matching bases. Trimming removed 2 bases at V and 8 bases at J, with 12 bases between. Germline V gives CDR1 MGHDK, CDR2 SYGVNS. The CDR3 is made up of 13 amino acids. The CDR3 sequence: CASSEGTSAGYTF. DNA for the CDR3: TGTGCCAGCAGTGAAGGGACATCGGCGGGCTACACCTTC.

The V gene is TRBV19, the J gene TRBJ2-7, with D unresolved. Germline CDR1 LNHDA, CDR2 SQIVND (reference sequence). The V and J ends lost 10 bases and 0 bases respectively, with 10 bases between them. This CDR3 spans 12 amino acids. CDR3: CAIPEFSYEQYF. For the CDR3, the DNA is TGTGCCATCCCGGAATTCTCCTACGAGCAGTACTTC.

As regards this clone: A clone one base away is much larger, so this may be a read error. This sample includes further DNA sequences coding for the same CDR3. The chain combines TRBV7-8 with TRBJ1-5, with no clear D. Germline CDR1 SGHVS, CDR2 FQNEAQ. The CDR3 spans 13 residues. V was trimmed by 1 base and J by 0 bases, leaving 1 base between them. CDR3: CASSLDSNQPQHF. CDR3 DNA sequence: TGTGCCAGCAGCTTAGATAGCAATCAGCCCCAGCATTTT.

V and J are TRBV30 and TRBJ1-5, with TRBD1 as a possible D gene (5 bases). CDR1 and CDR2 from the germline V gene are GTSNPN and SVGIG (reference sequence). The germline V and J ends were trimmed by 0 bases and 3 bases, with 12 bases remaining between them. The CDR3 sequence is 15 residues long. CDR3 DNA: TGTGCCTGGAGTGTAGGGGCAGCCTTCAATCAGCCCCAGCATTTT. It yields the protein CAWSVGAAFNQPQHF.

This clone was detected only once. The genes are TRBV28 and TRBJ2-7; tentatively, D is TRBD1 (6 bases). Trimming removed 3 bases at V and 2 bases at J, with 11 bases between. The germline gives CDR1 MDHEN, CDR2 SYDVKM. The CDR3 covers 14 residues. The CDR3 coding sequence is TGTGCCAGCAGTTTTTTCAGGGGACCCTACGAGCAGTACTTC. Protein sequence: CASSFFRGPYEQYF.

V is TRBV6-1 and J is TRBJ1-2; D may be TRBD1 (5 bases). This CDR3 comprises 12 residues. Trimming removed 5 bases at V and 8 bases at J, with 12 bases between. Looked up from germline, CDR1 is MNHNS and CDR2 is SASEGT. DNA of the CDR3: TGTGCCAGCAGTCTATCGGGGCTGGGCTACACCTTC. Amino acid sequence: CASSLSGLGYTF.

The chain is built from TRBV5-1 and TRBJ2-7; the match to TRBD2 covers 12 bases. Looked up from germline, CDR1 is SGHRS and CDR2 is YFSETQ. The CDR3 contains 19 residues. V lost 4 bases and J lost 3; bases outside the gene matches: 17. Here the CDR3 reads CASSGSTSGGTKAHYEQYF. CDR3 nucleotides: TGCGCCAGCAGCGGGTCGACTAGCGGGGGTACGAAAGCTCACTACGAGCAGTACTTC.

The chain joins TRBV10-3 to TRBJ2-7; TRBD1 aligns across 10 bases. The CDR3 sequence is 13 residues long. Germline trimming cut 8 bases from V and 2 bases from J; bases unmatched to any gene: 3. The germline gives CDR1 ENHRY, CDR2 SYGVKD. The CDR3: CAIGTGVTYEQYF. DNA for the CDR3: TGTGCCATCGGGACAGGGGTCACCTACGAGCAGTACTTC.

This rearrangement joins TRBV30 to TRBJ2-3; 11 positions agree with TRBD2. The CDR3 sequence is 15 residues long. V dropped 3 bases and J dropped 0; count of bases not matched to a gene: 2. Germline CDR1 and CDR2: GTSNPN and SVGIG (reference sequence). CDR3 sequence (DNA): TGTGCCTGGAGGACTAGCGGGACAAGCACAGATACGCAGTATTTT. It is translated as CAWRTSGTSTDTQYF.

V usage is TRBV11-2 and J usage is TRBJ2-1, with TRBD1 matching over 9 bases. V lost 4 bases, J lost 5 bases, and 9 bases stayed unmatched. The germline V gene encodes CDR1 SGHAT and CDR2 FQNNGV. The CDR3 runs to 16 residues. CDR3 residues: CASSSTPGQGNNEQFF. The DNA of the CDR3 is TGTGCCAGCAGCTCCACCCCGGGACAGGGAAACAATGAGCAGTTCTTC. Variable domain in full (rest from reference TRBV11-2 and TRBJ2-1): EAGVAQSPRYKIIEKRQSVAFWCNPISGHATLYWYQQILGQGPKLLIQFQNNGVVDDSQLPKDRFSAERLKGVDSTLKIQPAKLEDSAVYLCASSSTPGQGNNEQFFGPGTRLTVL.

The chain links TRBV4-1 to TRBJ1-6, with D perhaps matching TRBD1 (5 bases). With 4 bases removed from V and 8 bases from J, the gap between germline ends came to 15 bases. CDR1 is MGHRA, CDR2 YSYEKL, per germline. CDR3 length: 15 residues. The CDR3 nucleotides read TGCGCCAGCAGCCTACAGACGGTAGGGGATTCACCCCTCCACTTT. Translation gives CASSLQTVGDSPLHF.

This clone was seen a single time. The chain employs TRBV6-1 and TRBJ1-5, with D uncertain. Per the germline V gene, CDR1 is MNHNS and CDR2 is SASEGT. CDR3 length: 12 residues. Trimming removed 6 bases at V and 5 bases at J, with 8 bases between. The CDR3 DNA is TGTGCCAGCAGCCATGCTGATCAGCCCCAGCATTTT. It yields the protein CASSHADQPQHF.

The J gene is TRBJ1-4, the V gene TRBV6-1; D uncertain. V was pared by 11 bases and J by 8 bases, with 21 bases between. Per the germline V gene, CDR1 is MNHNS and CDR2 is SASEGT. The CDR3 loop spans 14 amino acids. CDR3 amino acids: CASRPLTPGEKLFF. CDR3 DNA: TGTGCCTCCAGGCCCCTGACCCCAGGCGAAAAACTGTTTTTT.

The chain joins TRBV28 to TRBJ2-7; 8 nucleotides align to TRBD1. This CDR3 is built from 15 residues. Germline assignment: CDR1 MDHEN and CDR2 SYDVKM. The V segment lost 6 bases and the J segment 5 bases; nucleotides outside the gene matches: 12. The CDR3 nucleotides are TGTGCCAGCAGCCGGGGGACAGGACCCAGCGACGAGCAGTACTTC. As protein: CASSRGTGPSDEQYF.

This clone was picked up one time. V is TRBV10-3 and J is TRBJ2-2; the match to TRBD2 covers 10 bases. The CDR3 totals 17 residues. Germline V lookup: CDR1 ENHRY, CDR2 SYGVKD. The J segment lost 6 bases and the V segment lost 6 bases, leaving 13 bases of the junction unmatched. Written as DNA, the CDR3 is TGTGCCATCAGCAGGACTAGCGGAGGGTCAGGGTCCGGGGAGCTGTTTTTT. Translated, it gives CAISRTSGGSGSGELFF.

The chain recombines TRBV7-2 with TRBJ2-7; TRBD2 matches 9 bases. The CDR3 has 15 amino acids. V lost 2 bases, J lost 0 bases, and 2 bases stayed unmatched. The germline V gene has CDR1 SGHTA and CDR2 FQGNSA. CDR3 sequence reads: CASSLQGLASYEQYF. DNA for the CDR3: TGTGCCAGCAGCTTACAGGGACTAGCCTCCTACGAGCAGTACTTC.

This clone was detected only once. The rearrangement joins TRBV27 to TRBJ1-2; the D is unclear. The CDR3 loop spans 14 amino acids. The V gene lost 5 bases and the J gene lost 2 bases, with 12 bases spanning the gap. Germline V CDR1 and CDR2: MNHEY, SMNVEV (reference sequence). CDR3 DNA: TGTGCCAGCAGTACCCTGACCGAGAACTATGGCTACACCTTC. Translating it yields CASSTLTENYGYTF.

V gene TRBV7-6 combines with J gene TRBJ2-2, with 10 bases matching TRBD1. Germline V gene lookup returns CDR1 SGHVS and CDR2 FNYEAQ. The CDR3 runs to 15 residues. Trimming removed 5 bases from V and 6 bases from J; junction bases left unmatched: 6. CDR3 loop: CASSTTGTGAGELFF. The CDR3 DNA follows: TGTGCCAGCAGCACGACCGGGACAGGGGCCGGGGAGCTGTTTTTT.

This clone was detected only once. The chain has TRBV2 and TRBJ1-6, with D unclear. The CDR3 has 13 residues. V dropped 5 bases and J dropped 7 bases, with 9 bases sitting between them. Germline CDR1 is SNHLY and CDR2 is FYNNEI. The CDR3 protein is CASSPILNSPLHF. Here the CDR3 DNA reads TGTGCCAGCAGTCCTATTCTCAATTCACCCCTCCACTTT.

The chain uses TRBV7-2 and TRBJ1-1; 8 nucleotides align to TRBD1. The V gene's germline CDR1 is SGHTA and CDR2 FQGNSA. The CDR3 is 15 residues long. V trimming: 5 bases; J trimming: 4 bases; junction bases outside the gene matches: 9. Here the CDR3 DNA reads TGTGCCAGCAGCCTCCATAGGACAGGGATCACTGAAGCTTTCTTT. This codes for CASSLHRTGITEAFF.

The V gene is TRBV11-2, the J gene TRBJ2-5; TRBD2 aligns across 9 bases. The CDR3 has 18 amino acids. In germline, CDR1 is SGHAT, CDR2 FQNNGV. Germline trimming cut 3 bases from V and 5 bases from J; bases unmatched to any gene: 16. The CDR3 protein is CASSFYPSSGSSIETQYF. The CDR3 DNA follows: TGTGCCAGCAGCTTTTATCCGAGTAGCGGGAGTTCTATTGAGACCCAGTACTTC.

The J gene is TRBJ2-7, the V gene TRBV18; 9 positions match TRBD1. J gave up 4 bases and V 5 bases, and 9 bases lay outside the gene matches. In germline, CDR1 is KGHSH, CDR2 LQKENI. CDR3 length equals 15 residues. The CDR3 sequence: CASSVGQGASYEQYF. The CDR3 nucleotides read TGTGCCAGCTCAGTGGGACAGGGAGCAAGTTACGAGCAGTACTTC.

Turning to this clone: Other DNA sequences in the sample encode the same CDR3. The chain couples TRBV10-3 to TRBJ1-5; 12 bases are a match to TRBD1. This CDR3 is 13 amino acids long. The germline CDR1 and CDR2 sequences are ENHRY and SYGVKD. J was trimmed by 7 bases and V by 10 bases; bases with no gene match: 5. In nucleotides, the CDR3 is TGTGCCACCCGGGACAGGGGGCCGCAGCCCCAGCATTTT. Protein sequence: CATRDRGPQPQHF.

This chain links TRBV5-1 with TRBJ2-5; D may match TRBD1 or TRBD2 (5 bases each). V lost 4 bases and J lost 5, with 12 bases in between. The CDR3 is 13 residues long. From germline, CDR1 is SGHRS and CDR2 YFSETQ. For the CDR3, the DNA is TGCGCCAGCAGCCAGGGACCCCAGGAGACCCAGTACTTC. Translation gives CASSQGPQETQYF. The full variable domain, in which reference TRBV5-1 and TRBJ2-5 provide the parts outside the CDR3, is KAGVTQTPRYLIKTRGQQVTLSCSPISGHRSVSWYQQTPGQGLQFLFEYFSETQRNKGNFPGRFSGRQFSNSRSEMNVSTLELGDSALYLCASSQGPQETQYFGPGTRLLVL.

This chain links TRBV30 with TRBJ1-6, with 11 positions matching TRBD1. The CDR3 is 13 residues long. Germline V gives CDR1 GTSNPN, CDR2 SVGIG (reference sequence). J gave up 9 bases and V 4 bases, and 2 bases lay outside the gene matches. The CDR3 loop is CAWNGQGASPLHF. DNA of the CDR3: TGTGCCTGGAACGGACAGGGGGCTTCACCCCTCCACTTT.

The chain couples TRBV6-5 to TRBJ2-5; 12 bases match TRBD1. The CDR3 loop spans 15 amino acids. Trimming at V came to 5 bases and at J to 5 bases, leaving 6 bases not matched to a gene. Germline V gives CDR1 MNHEY, CDR2 SVGAGI. The CDR3 is CASSRDRGRMETQYF. CDR3 DNA sequence: TGTGCCAGCAGTCGGGACAGGGGGCGTATGGAGACCCAGTACTTC.